The T cell receptor beta chain under discussion was sequenced for a study of immune characterization of retroperitoneal liposarcoma. TCRdb fed the PCR reads into MiXCR, producing one record per CDR3 protein. Here the sample spans under 9,000 distinct CDR3 sequences, around 28% being singletons. This CDR3 contains 16 residues. The germline V gene encodes CDR1 MNHNS and CDR2 SASEGT. With V trimmed by 6 bases and J by 4 bases, 7 bases remained unmatched. This clonotype has only a few counts. The receptor's source is a male donor with retroperitoneal liposarcoma. What was sequenced was blood. The rearrangement uses TRBV6-1 and TRBJ2-2, with 11 bases identical to TRBD2. The CDR3 loop reads CASSRRLAGSTGELFF. In DNA, the CDR3 is TGTGCCAGCAGCCGCAGACTAGCGGGAAGCACCGGGGAGCTGTTTTTT.